This T cell receptor beta chain appears in the sequencing data of a study of T cell responses to AZD1222 COVID-19 vaccine (dated by TCRdb to about 2021). Looking at the study overall: AZD1222 recipients with second doses at about 4 weeks or about 12 weeks were pooled, because spike-specific TCR depth and breadth did not differ between schedules. Trial participants were enrolled into age subgroups of 18-55, 56-69 and 70-plus years, which contained about 150, 28 and 57 TCR-sequenced participants, respectively. A total of under 250 trial participants underwent TCR sequencing, of whom about 210 had received two doses of AZD1222 and 26 had received two doses of the MenACWY control vaccine.

From the cysteine up to the phenylalanine, the CDR3 has a length of 11 residues. Here the CDR3 DNA is all that survives: 33 bases in frame from base 1. The trim is 10 bases for V and 1 base for J, with a gap of 7 bases between the germline ends. The germline V gene sets CDR1 to MNHEY and CDR2 to SVGAGI. With regard to this clone: Its antigen remains unidentified. Base-call qualities are not available, and no considerably larger clone is one nucleotide away.

Study-wide conclusions, independent of this receptor: Only a handful of AZD1222 recipients were SARS-CoV-2 seropositive at baseline, limiting conclusions about previously exposed vaccinees. A significant rise in spike-specific TCR breadth and depth was observed after two AZD1222 doses relative to day 0 and relative to MenACWY recipients. No day 14 peak-response samples were available, so repertoires were characterized only after the peak T cell response. Reportedly, almost half of the unique spike-specific TCRs recognized epitopes lying outside the regions that are mutated in the B.1.351 and B.1.1.7 variants. Most participants were white British and females outnumbered males, and the authors suggested that clonal diversity may have been underestimated. In the small 56-69-year group, the increase in depth fell short of significance, most likely because of low power. The whole spike protein was spanned by vaccine-associated CD4 TCRs, and dominant responses were seen in regions 160-218 and 743-854.

The CDR3 regions of human TCRbeta chains were analyzed by immunosequencing. In the authors' own workflow: Repertoire TCRs were checked for matches against a reference library of SARS-CoV-2-specific TCRs that had been generated using the MIRA antigen-specificity platform. Breadth was defined as the fraction of unique TCRs that were SARS-CoV-2-associated. Depth was defined as the fraction of total T cells that were SARS-CoV-2-associated. Using the MIRA data, each spike-specific TCR was assigned both to the spike region to which the TCR was reactive and to a CD4 or CD8 class. Log10-transformed breadth and depth values were compared by one-way ANOVA with Sidak's multiple comparisons tests. Imported from immuneACCESS, the table was reduced by TCRdb to in-frame sequences with V and J called. These copies leave out some clones; in studies compared against another copy, an unresolved V gene accounts for under half, and the cause of the remainder is not known. For V, J and clone size, that table is used; D and trimming come from the DNA. The sample contains 100,000 to 150,000 clones, more than 85% of them found a single time. The leading ten clones occupy about 5% of the sample.

Explained via the paper, the time point label denotes: baseline before first vaccination. Samples from vaccinated people were obtained from the UK trials COV001 and COV002, which included a single-blind randomized controlled phase 2/3 trial of AZD1222 (ChAdOx1 nCoV-19) in healthy adults. For TCRbeta chain sequencing, PBMC samples were collected from trial participants at day 0 and at day 28 after the second dose. The material was peripheral blood, obtained on day 0 of AZD1222 vaccination. The rearrangement joined TRBV6-5 to TRBJ1-1; confidence is insufficient to name the D gene. The TCR originated in an adult in good health. The CDR3 in this case is CATSRNTEAFF. The sequenced DNA: TGTGCCACCTCTAGGAACACTGAAGCTTTCTTT.